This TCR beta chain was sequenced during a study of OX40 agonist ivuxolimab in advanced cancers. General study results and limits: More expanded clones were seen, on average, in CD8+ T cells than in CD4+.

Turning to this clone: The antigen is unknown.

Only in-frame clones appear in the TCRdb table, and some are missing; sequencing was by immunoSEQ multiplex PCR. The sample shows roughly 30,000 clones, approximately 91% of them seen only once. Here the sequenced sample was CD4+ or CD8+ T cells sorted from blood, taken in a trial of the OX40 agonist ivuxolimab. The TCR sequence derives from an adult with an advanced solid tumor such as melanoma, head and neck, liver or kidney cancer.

CDR3 protein: CAWSATSWAGDSPLHF. CDR3 coding DNA: TGTGCCTGGAGCGCGACTTCATGGGCCGGAGATTCACCCCTCCACTTT. The rearrangement uses TRBV30 and TRBJ1-6; D ambiguous. The V end was cut by 3 bases, the J end by 8 bases, with 20 bases between. Germline CDR1 and CDR2: GTSNPN and SVGIG (reference sequence). The CDR3 sequence is 16 residues long.